One sample yielded the 18 T cell receptor beta chains listed below, sequenced in a study of blood T cells in healthy people across ages. Primed by a sample-barcoded 5' primer and a J-beta primer mix, a second PCR proceeded for 7 to 11 cycles. MiXCR was run by TCRdb on the 5' RACE reads, yielding one entry per CDR3 protein. The repertoire holds 850,000 to 1,300,000 distinct CDR3 sequences, with around 45% as singletons. Sequencing was carried out using blood. The source is a woman aged 55-70 years in good health.

V usage is TRBV21-1 and J usage is TRBJ2-1. TRBV21-1 is a known pseudogene. This CDR3 comprises 12 residues. CDR3 in amino acids: CASRLAMDEQFF. The DNA for the CDR3 is TGTGCCAGCAGGCTTGCTATGGATGAGCAGTTCTTC.

V gene TRBV5-6 combines with J gene TRBJ2-1; no reliable D call. The V end was cut by 3 bases, the J end by 6 bases, with 13 bases between. CDR1 is SGHDT, CDR2 YYEEEE, per germline. This CDR3 contains 14 residues. The CDR3 DNA follows: TGTGCCAGCAGCTCAGTGCGTCCGAGCAATGAGCAGTTCTTC. Translated: CASSSVRPSNEQFF.

This clonotype was counted a few times. The chain uses TRBV28 and TRBJ1-2, with 8 bases matching TRBD1. The CDR3 is 13 residues long. V lost 6 bases, J lost 4 bases, and 4 bases stayed unmatched. Germline loops: CDR1 MDHEN, CDR2 SYDVKM. Here the CDR3 reads CASRRTGSYGYTF. DNA for the CDR3: TGTGCCAGCAGACGGACAGGGAGCTATGGCTACACCTTC.

The V gene is TRBV29-1, the J gene TRBJ2-7; possible D gene TRBD1, 6 bases. The CDR3 extends over 13 amino acids. Germline CDR1 and CDR2: SQVTM and ANQGSEA. Trimming stripped 3 bases from V and 3 bases from J, with 12 bases between. CDR3 in amino acids: CSVEGDTVYEQYF. In nucleotides, the CDR3 is TGCAGCGTTGAGGGGGACACCGTCTACGAGCAGTACTTC.

J is TRBJ1-6 and V is TRBV10-3; TRBD1 aligns across 7 bases. The V and J ends lost 2 bases and 9 bases, in that order; junction bases with no gene match: 4. Germline V CDR1 and CDR2: ENHRY, SYGVKD. The CDR3 runs 14 residues. The CDR3 nucleotides are TGTGCCATCAGTGAGAGGGACAGTGGTTCACCCCTCCACTTT. Its translation is CAISERDSGSPLHF.

This clonotype appeared a few times. The chain has TRBV12-3 or TRBV12-4 and TRBJ1-1; 11 bases map to TRBD1. V gave up 7 bases and J gave up 1 base; unmatched junction bases: 2. The CDR3 runs to 14 residues. The CDR3 bases are TGTGCCAGCACTGGGACAGGGGGGAACACTGAAGCTTTCTTT. It encodes CASTGTGGNTEAFF.

This rearrangement joins TRBV6-1 to TRBJ2-1; D gene uncertain. The end of the DNA fits TRBJ2-7 better, so the J call may be wrong. Per the germline V gene, CDR1 is MNHNS and CDR2 is SASEGT. The CDR3 consists of 11 residues. The CDR3 DNA reads as TGTGCCAGCACAGAATACAATGAGCAGTACTTC. Translated, it gives CASTEYNEQYF.

The V and J genes are TRBV3-1 and TRBJ2-1; D is unresolved. Germline V gene lookup returns CDR1 LGHDT and CDR2 YNNKEL (reference sequence). With 3 bases removed from V and 5 bases from J, the gap between germline ends came to 11 bases. The CDR3 length is 14 residues. The CDR3, as DNA: TGTGCCAGCAGCCACCCGGGCCAGAACAATGAGCAGTTCTTC. This encodes CASSHPGQNNEQFF.

The chain recombines TRBV15 with TRBJ2-4; TRBD1 matches at 8 bases. The V segment lost 3 bases and the J segment 1 base; nucleotides outside the gene matches: 5. CDR3 length: 16 residues. Looked up from germline, CDR1 is LNHNV and CDR2 is YYDKDF (reference sequence). The CDR3 loop is CATSSWTGMAKNIQYF. The CDR3 DNA is TGTGCCACCAGCAGCTGGACAGGGATGGCCAAAAACATTCAGTACTTC.

This clonotype appeared a few times. The chain uses TRBV10-3 and TRBJ1-2; D remains unclear. V gave up 6 bases and J gave up 2 bases, with 10 bases separating them. CDR1 ENHRY and CDR2 SYGVKD come from the germline V gene. The CDR3 spans 13 residues. DNA of the CDR3: TGTGCCATCAGCGGCCCCGCGAACTATGGCTACACCTTC. Its translation: CAISGPANYGYTF.

The chain has TRBV4-2 and TRBJ2-1; 15 nucleotides line up with TRBD2. The CDR3 is 17 amino acids. The V and J ends lost 2 bases and 10 bases, in that order; junction bases with no gene match: 9. Germline V lookup: CDR1 LGHNA, CDR2 YNFKEQ. The CDR3 nucleotides read TGTGCCAGCAGCCAATCTCGGACTAGCGGGAGGGCCCGGGAGCAGTTCTTC. Protein product: CASSQSRTSGRAREQFF.

This clonotype has at least ten counts. The chain links TRBV24-1 to TRBJ2-1, with D uncertain. The CDR3 runs to 20 residues. With 3 bases removed from V and 0 bases from J, the gap between germline ends came to 23 bases. Germline assignment: CDR1 KGHDR and CDR2 SFDVKD. The CDR3 spells CATSDRSSTSGSSSYNEQFF. CDR3 coding DNA: TGTGCCACCAGTGATAGATCTTCGACATCCGGATCTAGCTCCTACAATGAGCAGTTCTTC.

The chain is built from TRBV21-1 and TRBJ2-4; the D segment call TRBD1 is taken from the table without a DNA check. TRBV21-1 is tagged as a pseudogene. CDR3 length: 17 residues. In DNA form, the CDR3 reads TGTGCCAGCACCCAACTGCCTAGCAGGGGGGCCAAAAACATTCAGTACTTC. Amino acid sequence: CASTQLPSRGAKNIQYF.

This clonotype came up a few times. The V call is TRBV25-1, the J call TRBJ1-2; no firm D call. Trimming shortened V by 4 bases and J by 7 bases, and 7 bases separated the two germline ends. Germline V gene data show CDR1 as MGHDK and CDR2 as SYGVNS. This CDR3 spans 11 amino acids. CDR3 DNA: TGTGCCAGCAGTGCTCATGGTGGCTACACCTTC. It is translated as CASSAHGGYTF.

The V gene is TRBV19, the J gene TRBJ2-5; 8 nucleotides line up with TRBD1. J gave up 1 base and V 9 bases, and 10 bases lay outside the gene matches. The CDR3 consists of 15 residues. The germline V gene encodes CDR1 LNHDA and CDR2 SQIVND (reference sequence). The CDR3 is CASTPSGQAQETQYF. In DNA, the CDR3 is TGTGCCAGCACCCCTTCGGGACAGGCCCAAGAGACCCAGTACTTC.

CDR3 nucleotides: TGTGCCAGCAGCGTAGAAGCGTCGGCAGGGGCCCCATCTGGGGCCAACGTCCTGACTTTC. This translates into CASSVEASAGAPSGANVLTF. This sequence joins TRBV9 and TRBJ2-6; TRBD1 might be the D (6 bases). This CDR3 spans 20 amino acids. The V end was cut by 0 bases, the J end by 1 base, with 20 bases between. CDR1 and CDR2 from the germline V gene are SGDLS and YYNGEE.

This chain links TRBV28 with TRBJ1-6, with 7 bases lining up with TRBD1. V shed 7 bases, J shed 7 bases, and the junction held 10 bases outside the gene matches. The CDR3 spans 15 residues. CDR1 and CDR2 from the germline V gene are MDHEN and SYDVKM. This CDR3 is CASNPTGSRNSPLHF. The CDR3 DNA is TGTGCCAGCAATCCGACAGGGTCCAGGAATTCACCCCTCCACTTT.

V and J are TRBV29-1 and TRBJ1-1, with D perhaps TRBD1 (5 bases). The germline V and J ends were trimmed by 7 bases and 1 base, with 13 bases remaining between them. The CDR3 length is 13 residues. Germline CDR1 and CDR2: SQVTM and ANQGSEA. The CDR3 sequence: CSARITGNTEAFF. The CDR3 nucleotides are TGCAGCGCAAGAATTACAGGGAACACTGAAGCTTTCTTT.